This T cell receptor (beta chain) originates from a study of cytomegalovirus exposure and HLA in healthy donors. The primer mix had 60 Vbeta and 13 Jbeta primers. Data came from immunoSEQ multiplex PCR; TCRdb stores just in-frame clones and leaves some out. The data hold tens of thousands of clones, with roughly 77% observed a single time. With respect to this clone: What it binds is unknown.

This CDR3 is built from 14 residues. The V and J ends lost 6 bases and 8 bases, in that order; junction bases with no gene match: 10. Germline loops: CDR1 MNHEY, CDR2 SMNVEV (reference sequence). Study-wide results and limits: Highest at DRB1 and lowest at HLA-C, TCR association rates differed among HLA loci in a later analysis.

The TCR originated in a woman in her 40s in good health and CMV-seropositive. Sequencing was performed on PBMCs. The gene calls are TRBV27 and TRBJ1-1, with 9 bases matching TRBD1. The CDR3 DNA reads TGTGCCAGCAGGACCGTGGGGACAGGGAACGAAGCTTTCTTT. It codes for CASRTVGTGNEAFF.